This TCR beta chain was identified in a study of blood T cell repertoires in COVID-19 (TCRdb year 2020). Context from the whole study: Collaborator samples came from the United States, Italy and Spain and covered acute and convalescent phases of COVID-19. The repertoires were made available in a free public database intended to serve as a resource for research on the immune response to SARS-CoV-2. Where available, HLA class I and class II types were obtained from metadata supplied by the sample provider rather than from assay-based typing. Sample metadata almost always included a de-identified subject ID, COVID-19 status, age in years and sex. The prospective study material was composed of cDNA or gDNA derived from T cells, B-cell-depleted T cells, or PBMCs. Deeply sampled blood TCRbeta repertoires from subjects exposed to, actively infected with, or recovered from COVID-19 were included in the dataset. Samples came from the ongoing ImmuneRACE study (first 160 participants) plus 1,254 subjects from 6 global collaborators. Findings and caveats that apply to the study as a whole: The amount of clinical and demographic metadata varied by source and participant and was provided uncurated.

TCRbeta CDR3 regions were amplified from genomic DNA by means of the immunoSEQ Assay, a bias-controlled multiplex PCR. The study's processing was this. Within the assay, amplification of reference gene primers was used to estimate how many nucleated cells each sample contained. To quantify the absolute abundance of each unique TCRbeta CDR3 rearrangement, sequence reads were collapsed and filtered. For each sample, productive Simpson clonality was calculated as the square root of Simpson's diversity index over productive rearrangements. This immuneACCESS table, as held by TCRdb, lists in-frame sequences with V and J called but not all clones. Of the missing ones, under half trace to an unresolved V gene in checked studies; the others have no known cause. For V, J and clone size, that table is used; D and trimming come from the DNA. A total of more than 250,000 clones appear in this sample, 89% of them only once. The ten largest clonotypes hold 5% to 7% of the sample.

On this clone: The clone's antigen remains unknown. No qualities accompany the bases; no much larger clone lies one base away.

V is pruned by 5 bases and J by 0 bases, leaving 5 bases of the junction without a gene match. The germline V gene yields SGHNT for CDR1 and YENEEA for CDR2. From the cysteine through the phenylalanine, the CDR3 covers 16 amino acids. Just the 48-base CDR3 DNA is kept, in frame starting at base 1. Samples from volunteer blood donors who had recovered from COVID-19 were contributed by a second Seattle source. Collaborating institutions collected whole blood in K2EDTA tubes following their own protocols. For TCRbeta analysis, collaborator samples were shipped as frozen whole blood, as isolated PBMCs, or as DNA extracted from either sample type.

Sequencing input: peripheral blood. This clonotype was obtained from a man aged 18 to 30 who had recovered from COVID-19. The receptor chain draws on TRBV11-3 and TRBJ2-2, with 8 bases matching TRBD1. The base sequence is TGTGCCAGCAGCCCCAGGACAGGGACGAACACCGGGGAGCTGTTTTTT. The resulting protein is CASSPRTGTNTGELFF.